This record covers a single T cell receptor (beta chain). The target antigen is unknown. This entry comes from a study of cytomegalovirus exposure and HLA in healthy donors. Regarding the study as a whole: The analysis excluded some indistinguishable V segments, including TRBV6-2 and TRBV6-3. Under in vitro conditions, three CMV-associated chains were confirmed as specific for CMV antigens.

Although they were nominally healthy when sampled, donors likely had unrecorded immune exposures. Germline V CDR1 and CDR2: SQVTM, ANQGSEA. This CDR3 has 12 amino acids. Trimming cost V 4 bases and J 3 bases, with 9 bases left between them. Primers: 60 Vbeta forward and 13 Jbeta reverse. Here immunoSEQ multiplex PCR was the method, and the copy in TCRdb shows in-frame clones only, minus some. Among about 120,000 clones listed, 80% were seen once. The gene calls are TRBV29-1 and TRBJ1-1; D gene unclear. The sequence was obtained from a man younger than 45 in good health and CMV-seronegative. The sequenced sample was PBMCs. Written as DNA, the CDR3 is TGCAGCGTTGTGAGGGTAGACACTGAAGCTTTCTTT. It is translated as CSVVRVDTEAFF.